This T cell receptor (beta chain) was documented in a study of Ad26.COV2.S vaccination and SARS-CoV-2 variants. The V gene lost 7 bases and the J gene lost 12 bases, with 21 bases spanning the gap. This CDR3 is 13 amino acids long. Germline CDR1 and CDR2: LNHDA and SQIVND (reference sequence). This table comes from immunoSEQ multiplex PCR, and its TCRdb copy is limited to in-frame clones, with some not included. The top ten clones hold roughly 3.9% of a sample with around 370,000 clones, roughly nine tenths of them seen once. Points from the study as a whole: It was found that vaccine and placebo recipients had similar non-spike TCR breadth.

This clone was counted a single time. The antigen is not known. V is TRBV19 and J is TRBJ1-1, with D perhaps matching TRBD1 (5 bases). The source was peripheral blood, collected after recovery from COVID-19. The sequence was collected from a human donor who had recovered from COVID-19. This CDR3 is CASNLIQERETFF. For the CDR3, the DNA is TGTGCCAGTAACCTGATACAGGAGAGGGAGACTTTCTTT.